The 15 T cell receptor beta chains presented below share a single source sample, sequenced in a study of control samples from healthy donors and cancer patients. Using immunoSEQ multiplex PCR, the repertoire was profiled, and TCRdb retains in-frame clones only, with some absent. This sample has about 71,000 clones, with roughly nine tenths found just once. The material sequenced was PBMCs. The receptors here all came from a man aged 55 to 70 with lung cancer.

The V call is TRBV7-3, the J call TRBJ2-1; D gene uncertain. V was cut by 5 bases and J by 7 bases, with 12 bases left in between. The germline V gene has CDR1 SGHTA and CDR2 FQGTGA. The CDR3 totals 13 residues. CDR3 nucleotides: TGTGCCAGCAGCCCAAGCGCAGGAAATGAGCAGTTCTTC. Translated, it gives CASSPSAGNEQFF.

The chain recombines TRBV18 with TRBJ2-5; 8 positions agree with TRBD1. Trimming took 6 bases from V and 5 from J; bases not matched to a gene: 11. The CDR3 loop spans 15 amino acids. The germline V gene encodes CDR1 KGHSH and CDR2 LQKENI. In DNA, the CDR3 is TGTGCCAGCTCCCCCTGGCAGGGGGCTGATGAGACCCAGTACTTC. Protein sequence: CASSPWQGADETQYF.

This clone was seen only once. This chain links TRBV6-5 with TRBJ2-3; 11 positions agree with TRBD2. CDR3 length equals 14 residues. Germline V gene lookup returns CDR1 MNHEY and CDR2 SVGAGI. V shed 7 bases and J 1 base; nucleotides not matched to a gene: 1. The CDR3 DNA sequence: TGTGCCAGCATGACTAGCGGGGGCACAGATACGCAGTATTTT. As protein: CASMTSGGTDTQYF.

The rearrangement links TRBV6-5 to TRBJ1-5, with D unresolved. This CDR3 has 12 residues. Trimming removed 3 bases at V and 7 bases at J, with 7 bases between. Per germline, CDR1 MNHEY and CDR2 SVGAGI. CDR3 region: CASSYLGQPQHF. The CDR3 coding sequence is TGTGCCAGCAGTTATTTAGGACAGCCCCAGCATTTT.

The rearrangement joins TRBV7-2 to TRBJ1-2; tentative D call: TRBD1 (6 bases). The V and J ends lost 2 bases and 3 bases respectively, with 10 bases between them. CDR3 length: 14 amino acids. From germline, CDR1 is SGHTA and CDR2 FQGNSA. The CDR3 sequence is CASSLRGADYGYTF. As DNA, the CDR3 is TGTGCCAGCAGCTTACGGGGGGCCGACTATGGCTACACCTTC.

Here the CDR3 reads CASSFAEYGYTF. The CDR3 DNA sequence: TGTGCCAGCAGTTTCGCCGAGTATGGCTACACCTTC. V usage is TRBV12-3 or TRBV12-4 and J usage is TRBJ1-2; D gene unclear. With 3 bases removed from V and 5 bases from J, the gap between germline ends came to 7 bases. The CDR3 length is 12 residues.

The chain uses TRBV6-1 and TRBJ1-3; D is possibly TRBD1 (6 bases). Trimming stripped 2 bases from V and 0 bases from J, with 8 bases between. Germline V lookup: CDR1 MNHNS, CDR2 SASEGT. This CDR3 region has 15 residues. The CDR3 region has the DNA TGTGCCAGCAGTGAACAGGGGATCTCTGGAAACACCATATATTTT. It yields the protein CASSEQGISGNTIYF.

This chain connects TRBV24-1 to TRBJ2-5; 11 bases align to TRBD1. The germline CDR1 and CDR2 sequences are KGHDR and SFDVKD. CDR3 size: 17 residues. With 5 bases clipped from V and 5 bases from J, the junction kept 12 bases outside the gene matches. CDR3 protein: CATSAHQDRGLFETQYF. The DNA of the CDR3 is TGTGCCACCAGTGCGCACCAGGACAGGGGGCTTTTTGAGACCCAGTACTTC.

V and J are TRBV30 and TRBJ1-2, with D uncertain. The CDR3 loop spans 12 amino acids. Trimming removed 2 bases at V and 5 bases at J, with 9 bases between. Germline-derived CDR1 and CDR2 are GTSNPN and SVGIG (reference sequence). The CDR3: CAWSFVTYGYTF. CDR3 in DNA: TGTGCCTGGAGTTTTGTGACTTATGGCTACACCTTC.

The chain is built from TRBV6-6 and TRBJ1-4; tentative D call: TRBD1 (6 bases). The CDR3 consists of 19 residues. Germline assignment: CDR1 MNHNY and CDR2 SVGAGI (reference sequence). V was cut by 5 bases and J by 0 bases, with 22 bases left in between. The CDR3 spells CASSPDPGQSYPTNEKLFF. CDR3 nucleotide sequence: TGTGCCAGCAGTCCCGATCCCGGACAGTCGTACCCAACTAATGAAAAACTGTTTTTT.

The chain carries TRBV10-1 and TRBJ1-2; 8 bases agree with TRBD1. The trim removed 0 bases at V and 4 bases at J, leaving 7 bases unmatched. Looked up from germline, CDR1 is WNHNN and CDR2 is SYGVQD (reference sequence). This CDR3 is 16 amino acids long. The CDR3 reads CASSESMTGEIYGYTF. DNA for the CDR3: TGCGCCAGCAGTGAGTCGATGACAGGGGAAATCTATGGCTACACCTTC.

This chain uses TRBV15 with TRBJ2-5; 7 bases map to TRBD2. V lost 3 bases, J lost 4 bases, and 11 bases stayed unmatched. This CDR3 region has 16 residues. Germline CDR1 reads LNHNV; CDR2 reads YYDKDF (reference sequence). The CDR3 sequence is CATSSPGTGRRETQYF. CDR3 in DNA: TGTGCCACCAGCAGCCCCGGGACCGGGAGGAGAGAGACCCAGTACTTC.

Only one count was recorded for this clone. The chain is built from TRBV15 and TRBJ1-2; D perhaps matches TRBD1 (6 bases). CDR3 length: 17 residues. Germline assignment: CDR1 LNHNV and CDR2 YYDKDF (reference sequence). Trimming shortened V by 0 bases and J by 7 bases, and 21 bases separated the two germline ends. As DNA, the CDR3 is TGTGCCACCAGCAGAGAATTAACAGGGTATAAAGAGCGTGGCTACACCTTC. The encoded protein is CATSRELTGYKERGYTF.

The CDR3 spells CASSYGQGRGYTF. Here the CDR3 DNA reads TGTGCCAGCAGTTACGGACAGGGGAGGGGCTACACCTTC. J is TRBJ1-2 and V is TRBV6-5; 9 nucleotides line up with TRBD1. V dropped 2 bases and J dropped 8; count of bases not matched to a gene: 3. CDR3 length equals 13 residues. Germline V gives CDR1 MNHEY, CDR2 SVGAGI.

The V call is TRBV12-3 or TRBV12-4, the J call TRBJ1-1; 7 nucleotides agree with TRBD1. Trimming removed 3 bases from V and 5 bases from J; junction bases left unmatched: 3. This CDR3 comprises 13 residues. The CDR3 DNA follows: TGTGCCAGCAGTTTTCAGGGGGATACTGAAGCTTTCTTT. Translation gives CASSFQGDTEAFF.